What follows describes a single T cell receptor (beta chain). The data stem from a study of blood T cell repertoires in COVID-19. Study context: Sources were T cells, B-cell-depleted T cells, or PBMCs; the material itself was cDNA or gDNA.

This CDR3 spans 13 amino acids. Germline V gene lookup returns CDR1 SGHAT and CDR2 FQNNGV. V lost 8 bases, J lost 3 bases, and 2 bases stayed unmatched. Repertoires were generated with immunoSEQ multiplex PCR, while TCRdb's copy carries only in-frame clones and drops some. The sample has a few hundred thousand clones, 80% to 90% seen once. Participants came from fewer than 25 US areas, aged roughly 18 to 89 years. The specimen was PBMCs or T cells enriched from blood (not recorded which). V and J are TRBV11-2 and TRBJ1-5; 9 bases align to TRBD1. The sequence was obtained from a man aged 35 to 55 who had recovered from COVID-19. For the CDR3, the DNA is TGTGCCAGCGGACAGGGGTACAATCAGCCCCAGCATTTT. As protein: CASGQGYNQPQHF. The complete variable domain, with remaining parts taken from reference TRBV11-2 and TRBJ1-5, reads EAGVAQSPRYKIIEKRQSVAFWCNPISGHATLYWYQQILGQGPKLLIQFQNNGVVDDSQLPKDRFSAERLKGVDSTLKIQPAKLEDSAVYLCASGQGYNQPQHFGDGTRLSIL.